Given below is one T cell receptor (beta chain) in context. What it recognizes is unknown. The data stem from a study of graft-versus-host responses after intestinal transplantation. Overall study context: Every one of the recipients received anti-thymocyte globulin induction and afterwards took tacrolimus and steroids for roughly three years.

General study results and limits: GvH clones surfaced in recipient marrow, some emerging earlier in ileum or blood.

Germline V gene lookup returns CDR1 SEHNR and CDR2 FQNEAQ (reference sequence). Between the trimmed V and J ends, which lost 1 base and 7 bases, there was a span of 20 bases. This CDR3 spans 17 amino acids. The table came from immunoSEQ multiplex PCR; TCRdb's copy has only in-frame clones and leaves some out. The data show over 65,000 clones, approximately 89% seen once. The clonotype was recovered from a human donor who was the organ donor for an intestinal transplant. Material: unstimulated CD8+ T cells sorted from spleen or lymph node cells, obtained before transplant. This rearrangement joins TRBV7-9 to TRBJ2-1, with no clear D. The CDR3 region is CASSLVRVPAVGNEQFF. CDR3 sequence (DNA): TGTGCCAGCAGCTTAGTTAGGGTACCCGCCGTTGGGAATGAGCAGTTCTTC.